The subject of this entry is one TCR beta chain. This clone was detected only once. Its target antigen remains unknown. No qualities accompany the bases; no much larger clone lies one base away. The data belong to a study of T cells in localized non-small cell lung cancer (dated by TCRdb to the early 2020s). In terms of the full investigation: Comparing tumors with uninvolved tumor-adjacent lungs, the study looked at the T cell repertoires of a few hundred patients with early-stage NSCLC. All 240 or so NSCLC patients in the cohort were treatment-naive and had localized lung tumors that were resected. Of the NSCLC patients, fewer than 150 were male and approximately 110 were female, and the mean age was approximately 64 years. What the authors observed across the whole study: Because multi-region tumor sequencing was not performed, intratumor heterogeneity could not be ruled out. Uninvolved tumor-adjacent lung showed the highest T cell clonality, higher than tumor, which suggests more focused antigenic responses in the uninvolved tumor-adjacent lung. Of the top 100 tumor clones, a median of roughly 53 were detected in paired uninvolved adjacent lung; 28 were also among that lung's top 100. Since the design was exploratory, TCR variables were selected using unadjusted p-values with no false-discovery rate correction. Higher T cell density in blood was associated with longer overall survival, whereas higher clonality in adjacent lung was associated with shorter survival.

The immunoSEQ Assay was used to sequence TCR beta CDR3 regions from DNA. The published analysis was carried out like this. T cell density was computed as TCR beta template counts normalized to usable DNA estimated by amplifying housekeeping genes. The preseqR package was used to estimate richness by extrapolating to 400,000 templates for PBMC samples and to 120,000 templates for tissue samples. Clonality was calculated as one minus Pielou's evenness. Tissue-enriched TCRs were identified by differential abundance testing using productive amino-acid clonotypes, minimum total count 5 and alpha 0.1. Repertoire overlap between compartments was quantified with the Jaccard Index and Morisita Overlap Index. GLIPH grouped TCR beta CDR3s together with public tetramer-defined viral CDR3s, and a viral motif had to include at least three viral sequences and show V-gene enrichment. Here the immuneACCESS table is served through TCRdb, limited to in-frame sequences with V and J called. Missing clones are a known gap in these copies; in checked studies unresolved V genes cover under half, and the rest lacks a known reason. V and J calls and clone size are as listed in that table; D and trimming were resolved from the DNA. This sample is represented by about 55,000 clones; over 80% of them were singletons. About 17% of the sample rests with the top ten.

At diagnosis, tumor, uninvolved tumor-adjacent lung and peripheral blood were collected and then preserved as a mix of FFPE and fresh-frozen material. For TCR repertoire profiling, the blood samples were analyzed as peripheral blood mononuclear cells. There are 16 amino acids in the CDR3, from cysteine to phenylalanine inclusive. The retained sequence is limited to the CDR3, 48 bases, with the frame set at the first base. CDR1 and CDR2, looked up from the germline V gene (reference sequence), are SEHNR and FQNEAQ. The junction shows trimming of 5 bases on V and 8 bases on J, plus 22 bases between the germline ends.

Material: peripheral blood mononuclear cells, obtained before any cancer treatment. The sequence derives from a man aged 40-75 years with stage III lung adenocarcinoma. The V and J segments used are TRBV7-9 and TRBJ2-1; D gene: possibly TRBD2, on 5 matching bases. Read as DNA, the sequence is TGTGCCAGCAGCCCTAGTGGACTGCCAGCTGGGGATGAGCAGTTCTTC. It codes for CASSPSGLPAGDEQFF. With all but the CDR3 taken from the reference TRBV7-9 and TRBJ2-1 genes, the full variable domain is: DTGVSQNPRHKITKRGQNVTFRCDPISEHNRLYWYRQTLGQGPEFLTYFQNEAQLEKSRLLSDRFSAERPKGSFSTLEIQRTEQGDSAMYLCASSPSGLPAGDEQFFGPGTRLTVL.